Listed below are T cell receptor beta chains from one sample, sequenced in a study of blood T cells in healthy people across ages. TCRdb itself ran the 5' RACE reads through MiXCR, one entry per CDR3 protein. The sample lists about 1.5 million distinct CDR3 sequences, roughly two fifths occurring once. What was sequenced was blood. All receptors come from a woman aged 18-35 years in good health. CDR3s include the opening cysteine and the closing phenylalanine or tryptophan. The order of the fields is J gene, D gene, V gene, CDR3 protein. A D gene is named only where the DNA matches it firmly.

J gene: TRBJ1-5; D gene: -; V gene: TRBV12-3/TRBV12-4; CDR3 protein: CASSLLRGGQPQHF
J gene: TRBJ2-4; D gene: -; V gene: TRBV15; CDR3 protein: CATSSKAKNIQYF
J gene: TRBJ1-2; D gene: TRBD1; V gene: TRBV27; CDR3 protein: CASSPRWQGEGYGYTF
J gene: TRBJ2-7; D gene: TRBD2; V gene: TRBV20-1; CDR3 protein: CSTSAPRLAGTNEQYF
J gene: TRBJ2-3; D gene: -; V gene: TRBV27; CDR3 protein: CASSSGLRVDTQYF
J gene: TRBJ1-3; D gene: -; V gene: TRBV10-3; CDR3 protein: CAISGTIRSGNTIYF
J gene: TRBJ2-1; D gene: TRBD2; V gene: TRBV4-2; CDR3 protein: CASSHLIAGGPYNEQFF
J gene: TRBJ2-1; D gene: TRBD2; V gene: TRBV12-5; CDR3 protein: CASGSTSGGYNEQFF
J gene: TRBJ2-7; D gene: TRBD1; V gene: TRBV7-2; CDR3 protein: CASSPMGQGSYEQYF
J gene: TRBJ2-7; D gene: TRBD1; V gene: TRBV20-1; CDR3 protein: CSAAGTVSYEQYF
J gene: TRBJ2-1; D gene: TRBD2; V gene: TRBV7-2; CDR3 protein: CASSLVRLAGDYEQFF
J gene: TRBJ2-7; D gene: TRBD1; V gene: TRBV6-6; CDR3 protein: CASTRDRGDAYEQYF
J gene: TRBJ2-5; D gene: -; V gene: TRBV6-1; CDR3 protein: CASRVGGRETQYF
J gene: TRBJ1-5; D gene: TRBD1; V gene: TRBV20-1; CDR3 protein: CSASGTGSGNQPQHF
J gene: TRBJ2-2; D gene: -; V gene: TRBV4-3; CDR3 protein: CASTTQRNTGELFF
J gene: TRBJ1-2; D gene: TRBD1; V gene: TRBV6-1; CDR3 protein: CASSELQGNYGYTF
J gene: TRBJ1-2; D gene: -; V gene: TRBV11-2; CDR3 protein: CASSQLRGPRYGYTF
J gene: TRBJ2-1; D gene: TRBD2; V gene: TRBV6-2/TRBV6-3; CDR3 protein: CASSYSGSGGTYNEQFF
J gene: -; D gene: -; V gene: TRBV6-2/TRBV6-3; CDR3 protein: CASNSGDFYEQYF
J gene: TRBJ2-1; D gene: TRBD1; V gene: TRBV4-3; CDR3 protein: CASSHGTGRSSYNEQFF
J gene: TRBJ2-1; D gene: -; V gene: TRBV5-1; CDR3 protein: CASSLATGHEQFF
J gene: TRBJ2-4; D gene: TRBD1; V gene: TRBV7-2; CDR3 protein: CASSPGQGHDIQYF
J gene: TRBJ2-1; D gene: -; V gene: TRBV7-8; CDR3 protein: CASILYTGGVGDNEQFF
J gene: TRBJ1-2; D gene: TRBD1; V gene: TRBV27; CDR3 protein: CASSPRQGAIHGYTF
J gene: TRBJ2-1; D gene: TRBD2; V gene: TRBV7-2; CDR3 protein: CASSGLAGGPGYNEQFF
J gene: TRBJ2-7; D gene: -; V gene: TRBV9; CDR3 protein: CASSVGGVLSYEQYF
J gene: TRBJ2-5; D gene: -; V gene: TRBV29-1; CDR3 protein: CSVVSSGRQETQYF
J gene: TRBJ2-7; D gene: TRBD1; V gene: TRBV5-1; CDR3 protein: CASSLNRGQYEQYF
J gene: TRBJ2-1; D gene: TRBD2; V gene: TRBV11-2; CDR3 protein: CASSLIGREAYEQFF
J gene: TRBJ2-2; D gene: -; V gene: TRBV20-1; CDR3 protein: CSATDTNAGELFF
J gene: TRBJ1-4; D gene: -; V gene: TRBV5-5; CDR3 protein: CASSSTGTWDEKLFF
J gene: TRBJ2-5; D gene: -; V gene: TRBV7-9; CDR3 protein: CASSFGGSVETQYF
J gene: TRBJ2-2; D gene: -; V gene: TRBV29-1; CDR3 protein: CSVISIRGTGELFF
J gene: TRBJ2-1; D gene: TRBD2; V gene: TRBV5-1; CDR3 protein: CASSNPSGAYNEQFF
J gene: TRBJ2-3; D gene: TRBD2; V gene: TRBV12-3/TRBV12-4; CDR3 protein: CASSYLAGGRSGTDTQYF
J gene: TRBJ2-4; D gene: -; V gene: TRBV11-2; CDR3 protein: CASSLSNRGNIQYF
J gene: TRBJ1-1; D gene: TRBD1; V gene: TRBV12-3/TRBV12-4; CDR3 protein: CASRGDRGAEAFF
J gene: TRBJ2-7; D gene: TRBD1; V gene: TRBV2; CDR3 protein: CATGGGTGLGEQYF
J gene: TRBJ2-4; D gene: -; V gene: TRBV6-1; CDR3 protein: CASRLGAKNIQYF
J gene: TRBJ1-2; D gene: TRBD1; V gene: TRBV20-1; CDR3 protein: CSATSQGPRVYGYTF
J gene: TRBJ2-6; D gene: TRBD1; V gene: TRBV5-8; CDR3 protein: CASSLARTGWSGANVLTF
J gene: TRBJ2-7; D gene: -; V gene: TRBV20-1; CDR3 protein: CSASSDSSYGQYF
J gene: TRBJ2-1; D gene: -; V gene: TRBV14; CDR3 protein: CARQQASYNEQFF
J gene: -; D gene: -; V gene: TRBV6-5; CDR3 protein: CASSYSGSHIQYF
J gene: -; D gene: TRBD2; V gene: TRBV9; CDR3 protein: CASSVDGRALPETQYF
J gene: TRBJ1-4; D gene: -; V gene: TRBV4-2; CDR3 protein: CASSQTRRANEKLFF
J gene: TRBJ2-7; D gene: TRBD2; V gene: TRBV6-5; CDR3 protein: CASSYSMEFSGSRYEQYF
J gene: TRBJ2-3; D gene: -; V gene: TRBV7-6; CDR3 protein: CASSFLGQTTDTQYF
J gene: TRBJ2-7; D gene: -; V gene: TRBV10-3; CDR3 protein: CAITSGGDSDEQYF
J gene: TRBJ2-7; D gene: TRBD2; V gene: TRBV7-2; CDR3 protein: CASSLDPGLAGFSYEQYF
J gene: -; D gene: -; V gene: TRBV12-3/TRBV12-4; CDR3 protein: CASSPQWIYEQYF
J gene: TRBJ2-2; D gene: TRBD2; V gene: TRBV20-1; CDR3 protein: CSARGLAGPTGELFF
J gene: -; D gene: -; V gene: TRBV20-1; CDR3 protein: CSAASASYNEQYF
J gene: TRBJ2-1; D gene: TRBD2; V gene: TRBV12-3/TRBV12-4; CDR3 protein: CASSGTSGYNEQFF
J gene: TRBJ2-3; D gene: TRBD2; V gene: TRBV27; CDR3 protein: CASSLGLVGDTQYF
J gene: TRBJ2-3; D gene: TRBD1; V gene: TRBV5-1; CDR3 protein: CASSVGTGGHTHADTQYF
J gene: -; D gene: -; V gene: TRBV11-2; CDR3 protein: CASSSHGGASYNEQYF